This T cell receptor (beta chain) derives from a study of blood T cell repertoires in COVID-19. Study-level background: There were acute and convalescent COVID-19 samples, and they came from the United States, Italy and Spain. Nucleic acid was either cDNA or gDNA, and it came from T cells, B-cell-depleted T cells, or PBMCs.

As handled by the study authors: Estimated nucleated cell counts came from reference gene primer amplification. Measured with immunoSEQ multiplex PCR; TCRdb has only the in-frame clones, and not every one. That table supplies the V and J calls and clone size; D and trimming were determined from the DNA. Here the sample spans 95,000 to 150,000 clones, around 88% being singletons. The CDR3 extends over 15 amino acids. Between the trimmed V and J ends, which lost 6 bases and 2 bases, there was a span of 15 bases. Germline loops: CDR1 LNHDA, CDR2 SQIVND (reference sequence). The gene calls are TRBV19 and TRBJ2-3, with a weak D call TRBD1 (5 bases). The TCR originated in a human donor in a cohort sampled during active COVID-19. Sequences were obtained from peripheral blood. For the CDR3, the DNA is TGTGCCAGTAGCACCATTGACAGTCTCACAGATACGCAGTATTTT. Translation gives CASSTIDSLTDTQYF.